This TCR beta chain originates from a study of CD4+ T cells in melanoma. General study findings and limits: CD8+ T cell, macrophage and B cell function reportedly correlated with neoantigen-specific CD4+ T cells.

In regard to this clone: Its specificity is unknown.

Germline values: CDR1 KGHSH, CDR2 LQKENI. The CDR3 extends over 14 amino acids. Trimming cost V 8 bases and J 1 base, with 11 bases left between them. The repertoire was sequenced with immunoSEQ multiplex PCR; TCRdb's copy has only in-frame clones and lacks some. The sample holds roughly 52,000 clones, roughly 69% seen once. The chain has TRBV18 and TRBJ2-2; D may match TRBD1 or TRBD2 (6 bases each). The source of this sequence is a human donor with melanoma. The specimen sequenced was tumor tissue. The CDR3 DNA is TGTGCCAGCGCCGGGGGCCTGAACACCGGGGAGCTGTTTTTT. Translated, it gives CASAGGLNTGELFF. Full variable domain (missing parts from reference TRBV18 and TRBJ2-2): NAGVMQNPRHLVRRRGQEARLRCSPMKGHSHVYWYRQLPEEGLKFMVYLQKENIIDESGMPKERFSAEFPKEGPSILRIQQVVRGDSAAYFCASAGGLNTGELFFGEGSRLTVL.